A single sample is the source of the 14 T cell receptor beta chains below, sequenced in a study of early T cells in non-severe SARS-CoV-2 infection. TCRdb used MiXCR to reprocess the 5' RACE reads, holding one entry per CDR3 protein. The sample yields 25,000 or so distinct CDR3 sequences, around 5.8% seen once. Sequencing input: whole blood. The receptors here all came from an adult who was a healthcare worker with PCR-confirmed SARS-CoV-2 infection or an uninfected control (not recorded which).

This clonotype has at least ten counts. J is TRBJ1-3 and V is TRBV5-1; D gene uncertain. With 3 bases removed from V and 0 bases from J, the gap between germline ends came to 10 bases. This CDR3 has 15 residues. Germline V gene lookup returns CDR1 SGHRS and CDR2 YFSETQ. The CDR3 nucleotides read TGCGCCAGCAGCTCAAACGGGGACTCTGGAAACACCATATATTTT. Its protein product is CASSSNGDSGNTIYF.

This clonotype came up a few times. The chain couples TRBV5-1 to TRBJ2-5, with 8 bases fitting TRBD1. Germline V gene lookup returns CDR1 SGHRS and CDR2 YFSETQ. The CDR3 sequence is 15 residues long. V shed 5 bases and J 3 bases; nucleotides not matched to a gene: 9. CDR3 protein: CASRLGGQDKETQYF. The CDR3 DNA is TGCGCCAGCAGACTAGGGGGACAGGACAAAGAGACCCAGTACTTC.

This clonotype was seen a few times. At one of its ends the junction is not consistent with the germline gene, which may arise from a read error. This sequence joins TRBV29-1 and TRBJ1-2; the D gene is possibly TRBD1 (5 bases). The CDR3 length is 8 residues. Germline V CDR1 and CDR2: SQVTM, ANQGSEA. The CDR3 spells CSVVDSFF. CDR3 in DNA: TGCAGCGTTGTAGACAGCTTCTTC.

CDR3 loop: CASSPSSGNTIYF. DNA for the CDR3: TGTGCCAGTAGTCCGAGCTCTGGAAACACCATATATTTT. The chain recombines TRBV19 with TRBJ1-3; D gene unclear. Trimming stripped 5 bases from V and 0 bases from J, with 5 bases between. The V gene's germline CDR1 is LNHDA and CDR2 SQIVND (reference sequence). The CDR3 is 13 residues long.

A few counts support this clonotype. The chain combines TRBV7-3 with TRBJ2-1, with TRBD1 identical over 7 bases. CDR3 size: 14 residues. The junction had 3 bases not matched to a gene; V was cut back by 5 bases and J by 2 bases. Germline V gene data show CDR1 as SGHTA and CDR2 as FQGTGA. DNA of the CDR3: TGTGCCAGCAGCGTCGGGACAGCCTACAATGAGCAGTTCTTC. This sequence encodes CASSVGTAYNEQFF. The complete variable domain, with remaining parts taken from reference TRBV7-3 and TRBJ2-1, reads GAGVSQTPSNKVTEKGKYVELRCDPISGHTALYWYRQSLGQGPEFLIYFQGTGAADDSGLPNDRFFAVRPEGSVSTLKIQRTERGDSAVYLCASSVGTAYNEQFFGPGTRLTVL.

Within the sample, this clonotype is medium-sized (0.01 to 0.1%). J is TRBJ1-4 and V is TRBV15, with D uncertain. CDR3 length: 15 amino acids. Germline V gene lookup returns CDR1 LNHNV and CDR2 YYDKDF (reference sequence). V was cut by 0 bases and J by 8 bases, with 13 bases left in between. The chain's CDR3 is CATSRDRSTVEKLFF. As DNA, the CDR3 is TGTGCCACCAGCAGAGATCGCAGTACAGTGGAAAAACTGTTTTTT.

At least ten counts were recorded for this clonotype. The CDR3 DNA is TGTGCCAGCAGTGGAACTGTGGGGACAGGGGTCTACTATGGCTACACCTTC. Residues: CASSGTVGTGVYYGYTF. The chain combines TRBV6-1 with TRBJ1-2; 10 nucleotides match TRBD1. Per the germline V gene, CDR1 is MNHNS and CDR2 is SASEGT. Trimming cost V 4 bases and J 3 bases; bases outside gene matches: 11. This CDR3 region has 17 residues.

This clonotype was detected many times. The gene calls are TRBV2 and TRBJ2-7, with D possibly being TRBD1 or TRBD2 (5 bases each). This CDR3 contains 14 residues. From germline, CDR1 is SNHLY and CDR2 FYNNEI. V was cut by 6 bases and J by 5 bases, with 17 bases left in between. As DNA, the CDR3 is TGTGCCAGCAGGAGGGGCAGGGCGGCGGACGAGCAGTACTTC. Its translation is CASRRGRAADEQYF.

This clonotype was detected only a few times. The gene calls are TRBV7-8 and TRBJ2-1, with 9 bases fitting TRBD2. This CDR3 has 17 amino acids. Germline CDR1 is SGHVS and CDR2 is FQNEAQ. Trimming took 0 bases from V and 9 from J; bases not matched to a gene: 12. CDR3 sequence reads: CASSLALVAGGPSEQFF. In DNA form, the CDR3 reads TGTGCCAGCAGCTTAGCGCTGGTGGCGGGGGGGCCTTCTGAGCAGTTCTTC.

This clonotype was observed many times. The rearrangement uses TRBV20-1 and TRBJ1-1; unclear D gene. The CDR3 consists of 14 residues. Germline loops: CDR1 DFQATT, CDR2 SNEGSKA (reference sequence). Between the trimmed V and J ends, which lost 5 bases and 3 bases, there was a span of 16 bases. DNA for the CDR3: TGCAGTGCTCCCCCCGGTGGCCGTTACACTGAAGCTTTCTTT. This gives the protein CSAPPGGRYTEAFF.

The V call is TRBV5-1, the J call TRBJ2-5; unclear D gene. The CDR3 runs 11 residues. Germline CDR1 SGHRS, CDR2 YFSETQ. Trimming left V 0 bases short and J 5 bases short, with 2 bases between. This chain's CDR3 is CASSLDETQYF. CDR3 nucleotides: TGCGCCAGCAGCTTGGATGAGACCCAGTACTTC.

There are many counts of this clonotype. The chain is built from TRBV5-1 and TRBJ1-1, with TRBD1 identical over 7 bases. There are 14 residues in the CDR3. The junction had 4 bases not matched to a gene; V was cut back by 5 bases and J by 0 bases. Per germline, CDR1 SGHRS and CDR2 YFSETQ. The CDR3 sequence: CASRNRGMNTEAFF. CDR3 in DNA: TGCGCCAGCAGAAACAGGGGAATGAACACTGAAGCTTTCTTT.

This clonotype was picked up a small number of times. The J gene is TRBJ2-5, the V gene TRBV20-1; perhaps D is TRBD1 or TRBD2 (6 bases each). The V end was cut by 2 bases, the J end by 5 bases, with 9 bases between. The length of the CDR3 is 12 residues. Germline CDR1 and CDR2: DFQATT and SNEGSKA (reference sequence). DNA of the CDR3: TGCAGTGCTAGATGGGGGGCCGAGACCCAGTACTTC. Protein sequence: CSARWGAETQYF.

This clonotype was seen many times. V is TRBV9 and J is TRBJ1-1, with a possible D match to TRBD1 (6 bases). The CDR3 loop spans 14 amino acids. Germline V CDR1 and CDR2: SGDLS, YYNGEE. Trimming took 4 bases from V and 6 from J, leaving 16 bases between them. The CDR3 is CASSPHGGRAEAFF. DNA of the CDR3: TGTGCCAGCAGCCCCCATGGGGGGCGCGCTGAAGCTTTCTTT.